The entry below gives a single T cell receptor beta chain sequence along with its context. A read error may account for a junction end that differs from germline. CDR1 is LGHNA and CDR2 is YSLEER in the germline V gene. The CDR3 contains 11 residues. The data belong to a study of naive and memory T cell subsets. The beta constant-region primer was an equimolar mix of two oligonucleotides covering TRBC1 and TRBC2. An oligonucleotide with the SP2 primer and a 12-nucleotide UMI was ligated to the cDNA 3' end. Nested alpha and beta constant-region primers with the SP2 primer drove four PCR rounds on ligated cDNA. Using its own MiXCR run on the UMI-ligation and nested PCR reads, TCRdb lists one record per CDR3 protein. The table lists 65,000 to 85,000 distinct CDR3 sequences, less than 15% of them singletons.

The sample taken for sequencing was central memory CD4+ T cells from blood. The origin of this receptor is a human donor in good health. The chain uses TRBV4-3 and TRBJ2-7, with D tentatively TRBD1 or TRBD2 (5 bases each). The CDR3 coding sequence is TGCGCCAGCAGCCCCGGGGACGGACCGGGCTTC. Protein: CASSPGDGPGF.